The sequence of this T cell receptor (beta chain) was determined in a study of blood T cell repertoires in COVID-19. Study at large: Samples of COVID-19 (acute and convalescent) were obtained from the United States, Italy and Spain. PBMCs, B-cell-depleted T cells, or T cells provided the cDNA or gDNA that made up the material.

Per the study methods: By means of reference gene primer amplification, nucleated cell counts were estimated. Data came from immunoSEQ multiplex PCR; TCRdb stores just in-frame clones and leaves some out. Clonal size and the V and J genes are those of that table, whereas D and trimming came from the DNA. Among about 40,000 clones, about 86% were seen once, and the ten largest hold approximately 2.5%. V was pared by 1 base and J by 4 bases, with 9 bases of the junction left unmatched. The CDR3 has 16 amino acids. CDR1 is SGHDT, CDR2 YYEEEE, per germline. The sample was peripheral blood. The sequence came from a woman aged 55-69 years with acute or convalescent COVID-19. The chain joins TRBV5-6 to TRBJ2-5; TRBD1 aligns across 8 bases. CDR3 in DNA: TGTGCCAGCAGCTTGACGACAGGGGCGGATCGAGAGACCCAGTACTTC. Translating it yields CASSLTTGADRETQYF. The complete variable domain, with remaining parts taken from reference TRBV5-6 and TRBJ2-5, reads DAGVTQSPTHLIKTRGQQVTLRCSPKSGHDTVSWYQQALGQGPQFIFQYYEEEERQRGNFPDRFSGHQFPNYSSELNVNALLLGDSALYLCASSLTTGADRETQYFGPGTRLLVL.